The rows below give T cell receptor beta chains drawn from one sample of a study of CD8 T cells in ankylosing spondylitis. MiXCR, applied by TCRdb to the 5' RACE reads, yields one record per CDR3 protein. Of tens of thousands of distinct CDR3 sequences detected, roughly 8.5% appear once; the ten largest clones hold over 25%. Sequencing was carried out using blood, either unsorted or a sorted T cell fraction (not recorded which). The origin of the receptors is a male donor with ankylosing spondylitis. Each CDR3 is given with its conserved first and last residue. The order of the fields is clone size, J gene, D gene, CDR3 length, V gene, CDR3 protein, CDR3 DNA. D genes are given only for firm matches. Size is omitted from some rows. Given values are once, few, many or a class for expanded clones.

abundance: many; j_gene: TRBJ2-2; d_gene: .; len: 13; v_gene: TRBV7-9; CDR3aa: CASSPDSTGELFF; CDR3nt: TGTGCCAGCAGCCCCGACAGCACCGGGGAGCTGTTTTTT
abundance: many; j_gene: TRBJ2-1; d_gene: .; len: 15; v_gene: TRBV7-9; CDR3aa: CASSFIHHSYNEQFF; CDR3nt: TGTGCCAGCAGCTTCATACATCACTCTTACAATGAGCAGTTCTTC
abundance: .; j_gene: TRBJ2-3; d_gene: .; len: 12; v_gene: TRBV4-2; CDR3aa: CASSHLQDTQYF; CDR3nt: TGTGCCAGCAGCCACCTGCAAGATACGCAGTATTTT
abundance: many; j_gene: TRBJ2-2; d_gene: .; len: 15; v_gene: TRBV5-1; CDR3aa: CASSPVGLNTGELFF; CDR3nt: TGCGCCAGCAGCCCCGTGGGGTTAAACACCGGGGAGCTGTTTTTT
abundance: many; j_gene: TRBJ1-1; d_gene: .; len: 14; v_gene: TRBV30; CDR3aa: CAWSGAGANTEAFF; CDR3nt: TGTGCCTGGTCAGGAGCAGGGGCGAACACTGAAGCTTTCTTT
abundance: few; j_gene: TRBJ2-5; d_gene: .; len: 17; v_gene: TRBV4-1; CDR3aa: CASSQGPSDREGETQYF; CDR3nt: TGCGCCAGCAGCCAAGGCCCTTCGGACAGGGAGGGCGAGACCCAGTACTTC
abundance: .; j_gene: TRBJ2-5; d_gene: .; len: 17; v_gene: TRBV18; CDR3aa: CASSYGVPNSQWETQYF; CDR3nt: TGTGCCAGCTCGTACGGGGTACCAAACTCACAGTGGGAGACCCAGTACTTC
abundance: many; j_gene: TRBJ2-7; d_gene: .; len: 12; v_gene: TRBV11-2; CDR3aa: CASSLEPSRQYF; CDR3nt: TGTGCCAGCAGCTTAGAGCCCTCCAGGCAGTACTTC
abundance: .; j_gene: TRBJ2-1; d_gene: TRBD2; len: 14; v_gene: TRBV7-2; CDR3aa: CASTTGTSGAEQFF; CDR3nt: TGTGCCAGCACAACCGGGACTAGCGGGGCAGAGCAGTTCTTC
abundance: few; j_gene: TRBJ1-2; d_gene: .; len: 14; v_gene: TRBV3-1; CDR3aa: CASSQDPGIDGYTF; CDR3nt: TGTGCCAGCAGCCAAGACCCAGGGATCGATGGCTACACCTTC
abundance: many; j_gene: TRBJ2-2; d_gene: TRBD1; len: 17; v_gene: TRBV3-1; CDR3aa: CASSPRGQVGVAGELFF; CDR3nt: TGTGCCAGCAGCCCGAGGGGACAGGTTGGAGTCGCCGGGGAGCTGTTTTTT
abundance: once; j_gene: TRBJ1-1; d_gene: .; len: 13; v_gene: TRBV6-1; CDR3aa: CASSEFRGGEAFF; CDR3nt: TGTGCCAGCAGTGAATTTCGGGGAGGTGAAGCTTTCTTT
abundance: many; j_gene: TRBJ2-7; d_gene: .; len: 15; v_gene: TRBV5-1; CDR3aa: CASSSNNKKLDEQYF; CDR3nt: TGCGCCAGCAGTTCAAACAATAAAAAGCTCGACGAGCAGTACTTC
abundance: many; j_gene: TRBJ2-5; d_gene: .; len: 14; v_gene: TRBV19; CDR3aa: CASSRPGLLPTQYF; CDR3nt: TGTGCCAGTAGCCGACCGGGACTCCTGCCGACCCAGTACTTC
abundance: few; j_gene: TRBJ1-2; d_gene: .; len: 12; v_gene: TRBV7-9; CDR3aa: CASSSAGYGYTF; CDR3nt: TGTGCCAGCAGTTCAGCCGGCTATGGCTACACCTTC
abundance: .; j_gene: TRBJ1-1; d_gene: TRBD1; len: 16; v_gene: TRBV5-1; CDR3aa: CASSLRDRGGGTEAFF; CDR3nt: TGCGCCAGCAGCTTGAGGGACAGGGGAGGGGGCACTGAAGCTTTCTTT
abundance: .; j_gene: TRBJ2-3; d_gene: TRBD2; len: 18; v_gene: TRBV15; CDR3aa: CATSPGLAGVRGTDTQYF; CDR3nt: TGTGCCACCTCTCCGGGACTAGCGGGAGTAAGGGGCACAGATACGCAGTATTTT
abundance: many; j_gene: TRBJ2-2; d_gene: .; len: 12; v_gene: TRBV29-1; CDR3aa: CSVAGAAGELFF; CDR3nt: TGCAGCGTTGCAGGGGCGGCCGGGGAGCTGTTTTTT
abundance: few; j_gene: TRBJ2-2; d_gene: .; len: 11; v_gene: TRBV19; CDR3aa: CASLRDGELFF; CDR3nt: TGTGCCAGCCTGAGGGACGGGGAGCTGTTTTTT
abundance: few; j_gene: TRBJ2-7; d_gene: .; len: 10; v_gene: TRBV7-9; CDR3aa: CATAGYEQYF; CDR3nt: TGTGCCACGGCGGGCTACGAGCAGTACTTC
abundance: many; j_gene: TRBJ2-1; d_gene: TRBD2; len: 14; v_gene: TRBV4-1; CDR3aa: CASSQDEGAGEQFF; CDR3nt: TGCGCCAGCAGCCAAGATGAGGGAGCGGGGGAGCAGTTCTTC
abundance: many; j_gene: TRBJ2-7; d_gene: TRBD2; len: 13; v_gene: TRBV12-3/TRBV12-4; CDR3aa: CASSFGLAGEQYF; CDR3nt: TGTGCCAGCAGTTTCGGACTAGCTGGCGAGCAGTACTTC
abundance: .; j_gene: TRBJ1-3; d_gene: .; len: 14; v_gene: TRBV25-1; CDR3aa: CASSVWNSGNTIYF; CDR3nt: TGTGCCAGCAGTGTATGGAACTCTGGAAACACCATATATTTT
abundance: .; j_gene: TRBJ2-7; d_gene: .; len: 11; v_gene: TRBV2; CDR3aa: CASGIAYEQYF; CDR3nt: TGTGCCAGCGGGATTGCCTACGAGCAGTACTTC
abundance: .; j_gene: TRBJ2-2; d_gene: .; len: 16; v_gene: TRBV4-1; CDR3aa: CASSQDQQLNTGELFF; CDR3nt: TGCGCCAGCAGCCAAGACCAGCAGCTGAACACCGGGGAGCTGTTTTTT
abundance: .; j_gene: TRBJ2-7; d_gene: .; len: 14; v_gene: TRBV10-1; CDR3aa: CASSDSGPLEEQYF; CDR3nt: TGCGCCAGCAGTGATTCGGGACCCCTGGAGGAGCAGTACTTC
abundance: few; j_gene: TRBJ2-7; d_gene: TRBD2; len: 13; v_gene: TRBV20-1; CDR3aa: CSAREGSVYQQYF; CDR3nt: TGCAGTGCGAGGGAGGGGTCGGTTTATCAGCAGTACTTC
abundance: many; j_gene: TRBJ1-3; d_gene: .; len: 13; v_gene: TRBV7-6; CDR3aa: CASSSLSGNTIYF; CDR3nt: TGTGCCAGCAGCTCACTCTCTGGAAACACCATATATTTT
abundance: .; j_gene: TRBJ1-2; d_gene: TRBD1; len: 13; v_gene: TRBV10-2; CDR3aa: CATLGQGQYGYTF; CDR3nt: TGCGCCACCCTTGGACAGGGGCAGTATGGCTACACCTTC